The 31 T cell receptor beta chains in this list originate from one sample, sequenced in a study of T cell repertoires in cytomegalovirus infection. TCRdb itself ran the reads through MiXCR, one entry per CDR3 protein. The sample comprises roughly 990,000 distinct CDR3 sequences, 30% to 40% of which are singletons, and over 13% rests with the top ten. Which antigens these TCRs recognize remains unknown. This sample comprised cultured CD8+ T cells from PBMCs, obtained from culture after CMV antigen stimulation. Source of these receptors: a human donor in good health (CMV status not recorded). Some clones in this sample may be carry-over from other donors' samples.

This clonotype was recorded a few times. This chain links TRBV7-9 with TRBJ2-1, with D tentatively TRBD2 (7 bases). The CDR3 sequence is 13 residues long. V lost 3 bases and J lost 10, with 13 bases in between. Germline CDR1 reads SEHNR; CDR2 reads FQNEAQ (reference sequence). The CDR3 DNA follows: TGTGCCAGCAGCTTTCGGGGGGCGAAGGAGCAGTTCTTC. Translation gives CASSFRGAKEQFF.

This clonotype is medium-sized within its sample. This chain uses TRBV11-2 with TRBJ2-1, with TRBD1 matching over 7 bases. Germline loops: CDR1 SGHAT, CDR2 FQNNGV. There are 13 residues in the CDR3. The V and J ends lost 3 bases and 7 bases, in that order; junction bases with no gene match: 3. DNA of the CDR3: TGTGCCAGCAGCTTTGAACAGGGGAATGAGCAGTTCTTC. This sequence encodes CASSFEQGNEQFF.

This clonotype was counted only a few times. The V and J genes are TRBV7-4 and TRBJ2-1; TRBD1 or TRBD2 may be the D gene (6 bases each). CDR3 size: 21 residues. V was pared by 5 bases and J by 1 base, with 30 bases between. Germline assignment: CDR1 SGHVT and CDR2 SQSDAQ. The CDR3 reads CASSTRHRASGGEASYNEQFF. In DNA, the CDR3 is TGTGCCAGCAGCACCCGACACAGGGCTTCCGGGGGAGAAGCTTCCTACAATGAGCAGTTCTTC.

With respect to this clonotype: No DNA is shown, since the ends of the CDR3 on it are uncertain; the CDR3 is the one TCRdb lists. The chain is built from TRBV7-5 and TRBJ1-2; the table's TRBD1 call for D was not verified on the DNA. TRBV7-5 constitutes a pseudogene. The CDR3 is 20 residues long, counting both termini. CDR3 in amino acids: CISVSEALNPGGQKNYDYTF.

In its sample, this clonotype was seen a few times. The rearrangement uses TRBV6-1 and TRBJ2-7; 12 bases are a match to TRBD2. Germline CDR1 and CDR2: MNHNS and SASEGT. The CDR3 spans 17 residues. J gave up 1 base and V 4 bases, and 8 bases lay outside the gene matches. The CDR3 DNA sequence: TGTGCCAGCAGTGGCCCGACTAGCGGGGGCCCTTCCTACGAGCAGTACTTC. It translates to CASSGPTSGGPSYEQYF.

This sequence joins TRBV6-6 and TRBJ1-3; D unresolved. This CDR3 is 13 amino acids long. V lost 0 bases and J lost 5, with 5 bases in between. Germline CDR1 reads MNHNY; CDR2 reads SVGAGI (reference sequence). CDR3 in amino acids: CASSYSGRNTIYF. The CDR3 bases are TGTGCCAGCAGTTACTCTGGGCGAAACACCATATATTTT.

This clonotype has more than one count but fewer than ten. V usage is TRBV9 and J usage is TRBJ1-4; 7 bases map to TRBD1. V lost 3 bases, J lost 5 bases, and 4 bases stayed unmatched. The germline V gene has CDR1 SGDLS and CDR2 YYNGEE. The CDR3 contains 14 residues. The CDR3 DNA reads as TGTGCCAGCAGCGCCACGGGACAGAATGAAAAACTGTTTTTT. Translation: CASSATGQNEKLFF.

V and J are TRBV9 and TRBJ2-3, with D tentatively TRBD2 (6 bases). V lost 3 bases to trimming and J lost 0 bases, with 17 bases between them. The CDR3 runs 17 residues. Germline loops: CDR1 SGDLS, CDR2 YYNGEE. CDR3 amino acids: CASSGLSGGKSTDTQYF. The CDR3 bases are TGTGCCAGCAGCGGACTGTCTGGGGGGAAAAGCACAGATACGCAGTATTTT.

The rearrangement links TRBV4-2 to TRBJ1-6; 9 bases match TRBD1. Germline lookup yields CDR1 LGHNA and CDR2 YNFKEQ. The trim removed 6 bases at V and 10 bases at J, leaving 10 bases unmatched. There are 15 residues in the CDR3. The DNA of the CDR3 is TGTGCCAGCAGGGGGGCGGGACAGGGTCAATCACCCCTCCACTTT. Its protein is CASRGAGQGQSPLHF.

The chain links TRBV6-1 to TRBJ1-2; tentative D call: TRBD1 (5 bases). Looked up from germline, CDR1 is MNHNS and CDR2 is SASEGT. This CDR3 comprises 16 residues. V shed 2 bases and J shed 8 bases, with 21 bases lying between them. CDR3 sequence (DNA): TGTGCCAGCAGTGAACTACTACTGGGGGGGAGACAAGGCTACACCTTC. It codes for CASSELLLGGRQGYTF.

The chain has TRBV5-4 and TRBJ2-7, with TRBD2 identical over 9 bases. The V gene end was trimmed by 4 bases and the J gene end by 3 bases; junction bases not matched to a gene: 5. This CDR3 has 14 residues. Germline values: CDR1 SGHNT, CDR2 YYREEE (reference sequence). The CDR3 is CASSMEAGGYEQYV. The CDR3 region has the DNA TGTGCCAGCAGCATGGAAGCGGGGGGCTACGAGCAGTACGTC.

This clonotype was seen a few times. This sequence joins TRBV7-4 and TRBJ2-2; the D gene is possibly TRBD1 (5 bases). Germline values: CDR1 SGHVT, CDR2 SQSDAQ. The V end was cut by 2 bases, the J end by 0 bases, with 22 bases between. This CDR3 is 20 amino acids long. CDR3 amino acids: CASSLIGHTRSFPNTGELFF. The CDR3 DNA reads TGTGCCAGCAGCTTAATCGGACACACTCGCTCCTTTCCGAACACCGGGGAGCTGTTTTTT.

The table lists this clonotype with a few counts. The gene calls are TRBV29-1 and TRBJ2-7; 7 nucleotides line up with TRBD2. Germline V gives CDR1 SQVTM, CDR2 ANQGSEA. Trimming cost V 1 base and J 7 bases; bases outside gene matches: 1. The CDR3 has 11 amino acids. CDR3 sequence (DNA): TGCAGCGTTGAAGGGGGGGGGGAGCAGTACGTC. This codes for CSVEGGGEQYV.

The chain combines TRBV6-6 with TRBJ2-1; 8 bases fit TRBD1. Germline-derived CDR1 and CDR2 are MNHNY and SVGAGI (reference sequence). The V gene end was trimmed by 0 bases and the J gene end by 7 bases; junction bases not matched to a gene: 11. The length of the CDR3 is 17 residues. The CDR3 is CASSYSFGQGRDNEQFF. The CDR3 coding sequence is TGTGCCAGCAGTTACTCCTTCGGACAGGGCCGTGATAATGAGCAGTTCTTC.

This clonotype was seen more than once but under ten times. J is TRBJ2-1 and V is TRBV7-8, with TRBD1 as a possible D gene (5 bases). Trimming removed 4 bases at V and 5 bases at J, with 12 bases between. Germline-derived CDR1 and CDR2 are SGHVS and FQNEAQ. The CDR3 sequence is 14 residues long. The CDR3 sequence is CASSYLGRDNEQFF. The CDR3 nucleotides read TGTGCCAGCAGCTACCTCGGCAGGGACAATGAGCAGTTCTTC.

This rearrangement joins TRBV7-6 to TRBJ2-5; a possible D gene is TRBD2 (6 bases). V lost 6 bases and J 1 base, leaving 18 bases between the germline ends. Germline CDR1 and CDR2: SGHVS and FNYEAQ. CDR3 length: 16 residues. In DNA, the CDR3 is TGTGCCAGCAGACGAAGGCGGGACGAAATCCAAGAGACCCAGTACTTC. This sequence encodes CASRRRRDEIQETQYF.

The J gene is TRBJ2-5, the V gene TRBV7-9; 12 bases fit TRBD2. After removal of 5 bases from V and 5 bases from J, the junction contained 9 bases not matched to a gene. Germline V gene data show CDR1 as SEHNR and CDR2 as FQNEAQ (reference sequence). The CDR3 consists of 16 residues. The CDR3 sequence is CASSGPSGGALETQYF. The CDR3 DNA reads TGTGCCAGCAGCGGTCCTAGCGGGGGGGCTCTGGAGACCCAGTACTTC.

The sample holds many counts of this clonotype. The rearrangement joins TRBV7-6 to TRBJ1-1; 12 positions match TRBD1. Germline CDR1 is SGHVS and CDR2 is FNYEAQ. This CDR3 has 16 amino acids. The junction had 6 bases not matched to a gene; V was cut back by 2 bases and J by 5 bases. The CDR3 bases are TGTGCCAGCAGCTTAAGGGGACAGGGGGCTGGGACTGAAGCTTTCTTT. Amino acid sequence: CASSLRGQGAGTEAFF.

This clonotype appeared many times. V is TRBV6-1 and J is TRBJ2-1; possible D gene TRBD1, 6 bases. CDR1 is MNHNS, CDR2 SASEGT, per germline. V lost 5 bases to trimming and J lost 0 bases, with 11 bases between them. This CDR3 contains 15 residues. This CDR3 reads CASSWQGSSYNEQFF. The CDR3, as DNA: TGTGCCAGCAGTTGGCAGGGGAGCTCCTACAATGAGCAGTTCTTC.

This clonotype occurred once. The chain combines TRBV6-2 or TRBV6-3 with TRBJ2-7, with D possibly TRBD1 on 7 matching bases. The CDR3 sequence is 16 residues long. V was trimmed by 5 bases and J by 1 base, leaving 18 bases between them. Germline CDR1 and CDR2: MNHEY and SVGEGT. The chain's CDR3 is CASSPAGTADSYEQYF. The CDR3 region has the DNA TGTGCCAGCAGTCCCGCGGGGACAGCAGATTCCTACGAGCAGTACTTC.

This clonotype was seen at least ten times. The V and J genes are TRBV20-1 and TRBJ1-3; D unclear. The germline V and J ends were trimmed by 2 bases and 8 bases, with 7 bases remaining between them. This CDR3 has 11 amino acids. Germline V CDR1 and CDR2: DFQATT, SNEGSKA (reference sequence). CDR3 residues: CSARWAHTIYF. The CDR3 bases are TGCAGTGCTAGATGGGCCCACACCATATATTTT.

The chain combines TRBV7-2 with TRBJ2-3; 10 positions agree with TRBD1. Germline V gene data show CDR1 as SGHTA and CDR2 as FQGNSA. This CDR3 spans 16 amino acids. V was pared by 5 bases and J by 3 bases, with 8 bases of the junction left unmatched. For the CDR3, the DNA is TGTGCCAGCAGCCCAGGCGGGACAGGGGTAACAGATACGCAGTATTTT. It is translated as CASSPGGTGVTDTQYF.

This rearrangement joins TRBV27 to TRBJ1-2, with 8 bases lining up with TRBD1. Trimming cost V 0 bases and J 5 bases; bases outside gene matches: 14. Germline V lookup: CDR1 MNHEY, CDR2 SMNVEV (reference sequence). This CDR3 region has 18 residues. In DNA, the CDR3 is TGTGCCAGCAGTTTATCCGGAATGGTTCCGGACAGGGAGTATGGCTACACCTTC. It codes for CASSLSGMVPDREYGYTF.

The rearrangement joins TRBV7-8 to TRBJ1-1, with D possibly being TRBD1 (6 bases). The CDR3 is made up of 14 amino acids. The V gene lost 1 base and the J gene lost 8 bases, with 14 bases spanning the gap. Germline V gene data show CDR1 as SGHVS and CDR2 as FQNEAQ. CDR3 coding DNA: TGTGCCAGCAGCTTAGGGGGGGGGGGCCGGGAAGCTTTCTTT. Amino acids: CASSLGGGGREAFF. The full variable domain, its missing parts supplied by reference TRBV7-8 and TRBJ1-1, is GAGVSQSPRYKVAKRGQDVALRCDPISGHVSLFWYQQALGQGPEFLTYFQNEAQLDKSGLPSDRFFAERPEGSVSTLKIQRTQQEDSAVYLCASSLGGGGREAFFGQGTRLTVV.

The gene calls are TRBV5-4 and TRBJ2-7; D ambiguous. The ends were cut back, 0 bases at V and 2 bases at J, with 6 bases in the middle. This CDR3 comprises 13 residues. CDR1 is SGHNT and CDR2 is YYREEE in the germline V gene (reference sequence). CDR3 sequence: CASSLGWTYEQYF. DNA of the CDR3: TGTGCCAGCAGCTTGGGATGGACCTACGAGCAGTACTTC.

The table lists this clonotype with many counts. CDR3: CASSFVTSGGVLSYNEQFF. CDR3 nucleotides: TGTGCCAGCAGTTTTGTTACTAGCGGGGGGGTCCTATCCTACAATGAGCAGTTCTTC. V usage is TRBV12-3 or TRBV12-4 and J usage is TRBJ2-1, with 13 bases that match TRBD2. The CDR3 runs to 19 residues. Losses at the gene ends were 3 bases for V and 1 base for J; bases not matched to a gene: 9.

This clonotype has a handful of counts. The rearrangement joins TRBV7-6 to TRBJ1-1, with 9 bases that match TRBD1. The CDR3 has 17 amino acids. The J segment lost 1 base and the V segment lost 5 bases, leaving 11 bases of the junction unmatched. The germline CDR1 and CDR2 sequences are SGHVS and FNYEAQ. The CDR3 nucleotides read TGTGCCAGCAGCGCCGAGGGCCTACAGGGGGCGAACACTGAAGCTTTCTTT. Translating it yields CASSAEGLQGANTEAFF.

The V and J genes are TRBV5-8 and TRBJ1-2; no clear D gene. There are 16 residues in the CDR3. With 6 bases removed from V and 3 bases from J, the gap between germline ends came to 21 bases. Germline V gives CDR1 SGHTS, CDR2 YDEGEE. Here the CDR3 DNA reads TGTGCCAGCACCGAGGTCCGTCTCTTCTGGGACTATGGCTACACCTTC. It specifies CASTEVRLFWDYGYTF.

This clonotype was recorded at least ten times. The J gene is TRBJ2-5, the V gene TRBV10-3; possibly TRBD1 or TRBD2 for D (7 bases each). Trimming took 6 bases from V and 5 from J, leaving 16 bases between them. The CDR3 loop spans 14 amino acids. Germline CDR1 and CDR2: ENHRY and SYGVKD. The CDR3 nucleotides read TGTGCCATCAGCCCAGGGGGGGGTTCCGAGACCCAGTACTTC. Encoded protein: CAISPGGGSETQYF.

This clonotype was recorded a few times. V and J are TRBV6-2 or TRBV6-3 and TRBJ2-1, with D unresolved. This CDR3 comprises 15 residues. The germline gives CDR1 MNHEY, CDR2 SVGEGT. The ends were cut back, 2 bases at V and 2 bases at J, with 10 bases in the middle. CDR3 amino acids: CASSYKRPTYNEQFF. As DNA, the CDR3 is TGTGCCAGCAGTTACAAGAGGCCGACCTACAATGAGCAGTTCTTC.

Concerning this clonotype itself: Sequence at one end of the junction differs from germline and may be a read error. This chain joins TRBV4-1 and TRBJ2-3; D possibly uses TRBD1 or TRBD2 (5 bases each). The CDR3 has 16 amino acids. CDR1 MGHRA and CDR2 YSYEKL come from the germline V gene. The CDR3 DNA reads TGTGCCAGCAGCCAAAGCCAGGGAGCATCCACAGATACGCAGTATTTT. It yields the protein CASSQSQGASTDTQYF.